This entry concerns a single T cell receptor beta chain. Per the germline V gene, CDR1 is MNHNS and CDR2 is SASEGT. The CDR3 has 15 residues. A second about 6 to 11 cycle PCR used barcoded and J-beta primers. A template-switch adaptor that had 12 random nucleotides put a tag on each cDNA molecule. A single record per CDR3 protein comes from TCRdb applying MiXCR to the 5' RACE reads. The data hold about 640,000 distinct CDR3 sequences, with under 70% observed a single time. This sample is part of a study of blood T cells in healthy people across ages. The sequencing sample was made of blood. The gene calls are TRBV6-1 and TRBJ2-5; D assignment may be TRBD1 or TRBD2 (5 bases each). The assigned J gene may be wrong: the sequence end matches TRBJ2-7 better. This receptor was obtained from a man aged 60 to 75 in good health. For the CDR3, the DNA is TGTGCCAGCAGTGAACTAAGGGGACCAAACGCCGAGCAGTACTTC. The encoded protein is CASSELRGPNAEQYF.